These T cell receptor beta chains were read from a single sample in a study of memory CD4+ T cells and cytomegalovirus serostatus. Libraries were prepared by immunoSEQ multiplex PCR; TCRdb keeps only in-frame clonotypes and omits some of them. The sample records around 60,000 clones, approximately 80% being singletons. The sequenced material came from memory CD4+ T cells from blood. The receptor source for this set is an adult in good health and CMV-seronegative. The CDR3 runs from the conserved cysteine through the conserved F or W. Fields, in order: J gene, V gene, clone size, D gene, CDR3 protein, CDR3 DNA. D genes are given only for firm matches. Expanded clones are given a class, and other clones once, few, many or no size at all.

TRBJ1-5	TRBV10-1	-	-	CASRGTKDQPQHF	TGCGCCAGCAGGGGGACGAAGGATCAGCCCCAGCATTTT
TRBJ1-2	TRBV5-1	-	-	CASGRVSDGYTF	TGCGCCAGCGGCCGGGTCTCCGATGGCTACACCTTC
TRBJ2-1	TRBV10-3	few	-	CAISEPRTDNEQFF	TGTGCCATCAGTGAGCCCCGGACAGACAATGAGCAGTTCTTC
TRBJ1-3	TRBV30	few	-	CAWGWSSGNTIYF	TGTGCCTGGGGGTGGTCCTCTGGAAACACCATATATTTT
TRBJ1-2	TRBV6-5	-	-	CASSPSGYGYTF	TGTGCCAGCAGCCCATCAGGCTATGGCTACACCTTC
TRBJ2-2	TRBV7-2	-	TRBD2	CAGGGSGSVTGELFF	TGTGCCGGGGGGGGGAGCGGGAGTGTCACCGGGGAGCTGTTTTTT
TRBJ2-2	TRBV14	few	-	CASSQGGIGELFF	TGTGCCAGCAGCCAAGGCGGAATCGGGGAGCTGTTTTTT
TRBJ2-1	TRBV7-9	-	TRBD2	CASSLSGRLAGSTNEQFF	TGTGCCAGCAGCTTAAGTGGCAGACTAGCGGGTAGCACCAATGAGCAGTTCTTC
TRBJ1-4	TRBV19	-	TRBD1	CASSRDRGRTNEKLFF	TGTGCCAGTAGCCGGGACAGGGGGCGGACTAATGAAAAACTGTTTTTT
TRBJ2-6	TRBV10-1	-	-	CASSPQGSGANVLTF	TGCGCCAGCAGTCCCCAAGGCTCTGGGGCCAACGTCCTGACTTTC
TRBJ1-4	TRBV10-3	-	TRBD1	CAISEPSQGQNEKLFF	TGTGCCATCAGTGAGCCGAGTCAGGGACAGAATGAAAAACTGTTTTTT
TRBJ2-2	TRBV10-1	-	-	CASSESGSETTGELFF	TGCGCCAGCAGTGAGTCCGGGAGCGAGACCACCGGGGAGCTGTTTTTT
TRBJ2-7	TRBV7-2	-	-	CASSLGRAYEQYF	TGTGCCAGCAGCTTAGGCAGGGCCTACGAGCAGTACTTC
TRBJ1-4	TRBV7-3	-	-	CASSWGPNEKLFF	TGTGCCAGCAGCTGGGGACCGAATGAAAAACTGTTTTTT
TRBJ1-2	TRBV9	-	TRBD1	CASGERQGALTNYGYTF	TGTGCCAGCGGAGAGAGACAGGGCGCACTAACTAACTATGGCTACACCTTC
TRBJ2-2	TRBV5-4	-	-	CASSPGGGTNTGELFF	TGTGCCAGCAGCCCCGGAGGTGGTACGAACACCGGGGAGCTGTTTTTT
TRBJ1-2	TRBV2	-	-	CASSGSTANYGYTF	TGTGCCAGCAGCGGCAGCACTGCCAACTATGGCTACACCTTC
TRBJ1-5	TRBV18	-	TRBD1	CASSRGQLYSNQPQHF	TGTGCCAGCTCACGGGGACAGCTTTATAGCAATCAGCCCCAGCATTTT
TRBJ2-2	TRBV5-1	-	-	CASFPYSNTGELFF	TGCGCCAGTTTTCCCTACTCCAACACCGGGGAGCTGTTTTTT
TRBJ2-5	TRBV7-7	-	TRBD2	CASSLERASGGQETQYF	TGTGCTAGCAGCTTAGAGAGGGCTAGCGGGGGGCAAGAGACCCAGTACTTC
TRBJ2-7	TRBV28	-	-	CATSLYEQYF	TGTGCCACCTCCCTCTACGAGCAGTACTTC
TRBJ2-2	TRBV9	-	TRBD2	CASSPRTSGRVTGELFF	TGTGCCAGCAGCCCACGGACTAGCGGGAGGGTCACCGGGGAGCTGTTTTTT
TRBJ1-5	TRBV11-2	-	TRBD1	CASSNDRGGGTQHF	TGTGCCAGCAGCAACGACAGGGGCGGAGGGACCCAGCATTTT
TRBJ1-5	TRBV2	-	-	CASSEEVGSNQPQHF	TGTGCCAGCAGTGAAGAGGTCGGTAGCAATCAGCCCCAGCATTTT
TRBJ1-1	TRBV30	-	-	CAWSAPYTEAFF	TGTGCCTGGAGCGCACCCTACACTGAAGCTTTCTTT
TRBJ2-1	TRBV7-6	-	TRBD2	CASSLGGSGTSRSNEQFF	TGTGCCAGCAGCTTAGGGGGATCCGGGACTAGCAGATCCAATGAGCAGTTCTTC
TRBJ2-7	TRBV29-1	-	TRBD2	CSVEDGVSGSWNEQYF	TGCAGCGTTGAAGATGGAGTGAGCGGGAGTTGGAACGAGCAGTACTTC
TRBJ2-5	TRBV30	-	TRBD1	CAWHRGPETQYF	TGTGCCTGGCACAGGGGGCCAGAGACCCAGTACTTC
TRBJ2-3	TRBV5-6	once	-	CASSLQGWGGHRDTQYF	TGTGCCAGCAGCTTGCAAGGTTGGGGGGGCCACAGAGATACGCAGTATTTT
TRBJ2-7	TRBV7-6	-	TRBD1	CASSFSGTGSTYEQYF	TGTGCCAGCAGCTTTTCCGGGACAGGGTCGACCTACGAGCAGTACTTC
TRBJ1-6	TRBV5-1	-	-	CASSLEQGQNSPLHF	TGCGCCAGCAGCTTGGAGCAGGGGCAGAATTCACCCCTCCACTTT
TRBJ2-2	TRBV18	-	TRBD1	CASSPRQGDTGELFF	TGTGCCAGCTCACCACGACAGGGAGACACCGGGGAGCTGTTTTTT
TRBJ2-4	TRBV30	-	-	CAFEIGREKNIQYF	TGTGCCTTCGAGATTGGGAGAGAGAAGAACATTCAGTACTTC